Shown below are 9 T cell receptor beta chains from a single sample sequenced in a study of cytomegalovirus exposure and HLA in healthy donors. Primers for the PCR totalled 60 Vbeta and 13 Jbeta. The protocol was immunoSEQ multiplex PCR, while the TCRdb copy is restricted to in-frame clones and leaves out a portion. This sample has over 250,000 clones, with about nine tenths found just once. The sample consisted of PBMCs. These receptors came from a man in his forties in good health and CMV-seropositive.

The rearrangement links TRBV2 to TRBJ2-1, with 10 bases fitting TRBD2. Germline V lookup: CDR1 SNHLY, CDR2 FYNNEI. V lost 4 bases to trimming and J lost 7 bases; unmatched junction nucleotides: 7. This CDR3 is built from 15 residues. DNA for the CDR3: TGTGCCAGCAGTGCAGGACTAGCGGAGGGGAATGAGCAGTTCTTC. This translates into CASSAGLAEGNEQFF.

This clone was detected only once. CDR3 DNA: TGTGCCAGCAGCTCGACAGGGAGCTCCTACGAGCAGTACTTC. Translated, it gives CASSSTGSSYEQYF. The rearrangement joins TRBV7-2 to TRBJ2-7; 7 bases fit TRBD1. This CDR3 comprises 14 residues. Germline V CDR1 and CDR2: SGHTA, FQGNSA. The V and J ends lost 4 bases and 0 bases, in that order; junction bases with no gene match: 3. The full variable domain, rest sourced from reference TRBV7-2 and TRBJ2-7, is GAGVSQSPSNKVTEKGKDVELRCDPISGHTALYWYRQSLGQGLEFLIYFQGNSAPDKSGLPSDRFSAERTGGSVSTLTIQRTQQEDSAVYLCASSSTGSSYEQYFGPGTRLTVT.

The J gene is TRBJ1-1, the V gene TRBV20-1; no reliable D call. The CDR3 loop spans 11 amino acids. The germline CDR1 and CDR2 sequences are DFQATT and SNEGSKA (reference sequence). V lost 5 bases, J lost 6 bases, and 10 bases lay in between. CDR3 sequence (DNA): TGCAGTGCTTCGGGGTTCGCTGAAGCTTTCTTT. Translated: CSASGFAEAFF.

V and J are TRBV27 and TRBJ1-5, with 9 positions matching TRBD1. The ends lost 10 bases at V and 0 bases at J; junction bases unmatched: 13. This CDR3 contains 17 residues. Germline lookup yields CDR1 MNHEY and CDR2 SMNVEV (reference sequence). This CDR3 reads CATSGQGLGYSNQPQHF. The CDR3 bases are TGTGCCACCTCGGGACAGGGCTTGGGGTATAGCAATCAGCCCCAGCATTTT.

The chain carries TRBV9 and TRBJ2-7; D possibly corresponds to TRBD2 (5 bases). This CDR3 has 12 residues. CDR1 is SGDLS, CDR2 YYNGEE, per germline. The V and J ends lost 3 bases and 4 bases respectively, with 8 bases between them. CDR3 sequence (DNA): TGTGCCAGCAGCGCGGACTTTTACGAGCAGTACTTC. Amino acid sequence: CASSADFYEQYF. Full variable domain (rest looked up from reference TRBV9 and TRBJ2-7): DSGVTQTPKHLITATGQRVTLRCSPRSGDLSVYWYQQSLDQGLQFLIQYYNGEERAKGNILERFSAQQFPDLHSELNLSSLELGDSALYFCASSADFYEQYFGPGTRLTVT.

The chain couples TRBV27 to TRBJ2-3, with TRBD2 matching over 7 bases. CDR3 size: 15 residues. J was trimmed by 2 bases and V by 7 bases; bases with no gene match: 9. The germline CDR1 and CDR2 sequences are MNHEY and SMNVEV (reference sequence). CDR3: CASTPLSGNTDTQYF. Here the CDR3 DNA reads TGTGCCAGCACCCCCTTAAGCGGGAACACAGATACGCAGTATTTT.

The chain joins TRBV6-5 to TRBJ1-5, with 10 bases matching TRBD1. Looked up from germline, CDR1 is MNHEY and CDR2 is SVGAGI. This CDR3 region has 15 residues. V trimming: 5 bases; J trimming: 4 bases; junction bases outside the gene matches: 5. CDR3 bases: TGTGCCAGCAGTGCCGACAGGGGGCCTAATCAGCCCCAGCATTTT. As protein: CASSADRGPNQPQHF.

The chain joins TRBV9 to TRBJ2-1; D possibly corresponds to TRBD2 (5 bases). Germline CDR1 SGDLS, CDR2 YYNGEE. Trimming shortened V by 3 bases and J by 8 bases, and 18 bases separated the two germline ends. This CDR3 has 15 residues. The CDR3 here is CASSATPRFGDEQFF. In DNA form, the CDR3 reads TGTGCCAGCAGCGCGACCCCCAGGTTCGGGGATGAGCAGTTCTTC.

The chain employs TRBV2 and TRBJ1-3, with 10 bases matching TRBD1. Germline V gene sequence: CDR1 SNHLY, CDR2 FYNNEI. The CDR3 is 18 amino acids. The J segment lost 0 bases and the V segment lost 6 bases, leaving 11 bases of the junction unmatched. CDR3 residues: CASSAGTGALFSGNTIYF. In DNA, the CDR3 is TGTGCCAGCAGCGCCGGGACAGGGGCCTTATTCTCTGGAAACACCATATATTTT.